The 3 T cell receptor beta chains given below trace back to one sample, sequenced in a study of glioma-infiltrating T cells. TCR alpha and beta CDR3 regions were amplified from RNA using iRepertoire nested multiplex PCR. MiXCR, applied by TCRdb to the multiplex PCR reads, yields one record per CDR3 protein. This repertoire shows 85,000 to 110,000 distinct CDR3 sequences, roughly 30% found once; its top ten account for 40% to 45%. Sequenced: glioma tissue, nonneoplastic brain tissue, or PBMCs (not recorded which). The origin of the receptors is a human donor with low-grade glioma or glioblastoma, undergoing nonglioma brain surgery, or in good health (not recorded which).

This clonotype came up many times. The gene calls are TRBV27 and TRBJ1-2; TRBD1 might be the D (6 bases). Trimming removed 5 bases at V and 4 bases at J, with 14 bases between. Per germline, CDR1 MNHEY and CDR2 SMNVEV (reference sequence). The CDR3 consists of 14 residues. CDR3 coding DNA: TGTGCCAGCAGTATAAACAGGGAAATCTATGGCTACACCTTC. It encodes CASSINREIYGYTF.

Turning to this clonotype: This sequence may be a read error, since a much larger clone differs from it by one base. CDR3 DNA: TGCAGTGACGTGGGGAATGAGCAGTTCTTC. Its protein product is CSDVGNEQFF. The chain couples TRBV20-1 to TRBJ2-1; D uncertain. This CDR3 has 10 amino acids. V lost 7 bases and J lost 7, with 8 bases in between. Germline V gene data show CDR1 as DFQATT and CDR2 as SNEGSKA (reference sequence).

The chain recombines TRBV3-1 with TRBJ2-6; D not resolved. V was pared by 1 base and J by 4 bases, with 2 bases between. Germline lookup yields CDR1 LGHDT and CDR2 YNNKEL (reference sequence). This CDR3 region has 13 residues. Here the CDR3 reads CASSQGGANVLTF. The CDR3 nucleotides read TGTGCCAGCAGCCAAGGCGGGGCCAACGTCCTGACTTTC.